Below, 28 T cell receptor beta chains from the same sample are listed, as sequenced in a study of T cell responses to AZD1222 COVID-19 vaccine. Using immunoSEQ multiplex PCR, the repertoire was profiled, and TCRdb retains in-frame clones only, with some absent. Seen here are 90,000 to 150,000 clones, roughly 90% observed once, and the top ten hold about 2.5%. The sequencing used peripheral blood, collected 28 days after the second AZD1222 dose. The source is an adult who received the AZD1222 COVID-19 vaccine.

The chain is built from TRBV5-4 and TRBJ1-4, with TRBD1 as a possible D gene (6 bases). Deletions cut 0 bases from V and 4 bases from J, with 16 bases between. This CDR3 is 17 amino acids long. Per germline, CDR1 SGHNT and CDR2 YYREEE (reference sequence). CDR3 sequence (DNA): TGTGCCAGCAGCTTGGGTCCGACAGGTGGATTTAATGAAAAACTGTTTTTT. It specifies CASSLGPTGGFNEKLFF.

The J gene is TRBJ2-7, the V gene TRBV7-2; D uncertain. Trimming took off 3 bases at V and 8 bases at J, with 14 bases between the two ends. CDR3 length: 13 amino acids. Germline V lookup: CDR1 SGHTA, CDR2 FQGNSA. CDR3 bases: TGTGCCAGCAGCTTCGGCAGGAGAGAAAAGCAGTACTTC. It codes for CASSFGRREKQYF.

The rearrangement links TRBV5-1 to TRBJ1-2; 8 bases fit TRBD1. V lost 0 bases and J lost 4; bases outside the gene matches: 11. The germline V gene has CDR1 SGHRS and CDR2 YFSETQ. CDR3 size: 17 residues. CDR3 amino acids: CASSLALPGTGGYGYTF. The DNA of the CDR3 is TGCGCCAGCAGCTTGGCTTTACCCGGGACAGGAGGCTATGGCTACACCTTC.

In this sample, this clone turned up once. The chain carries TRBV28 and TRBJ2-5, with D possibly TRBD2 on 7 matching bases. Between the trimmed V and J ends, which lost 3 bases and 7 bases, there was a span of 18 bases. This CDR3 region has 15 residues. The germline V gene has CDR1 MDHEN and CDR2 SYDVKM. Here the CDR3 reads CASSFSGLGGGTQYF. The CDR3 DNA reads TGTGCCAGCAGTTTTTCCGGACTAGGGGGGGGGACCCAGTACTTC.

V is TRBV5-6 and J is TRBJ2-7; TRBD2 is a possible D gene (5 bases). CDR1 is SGHDT, CDR2 YYEEEE, per germline. Trimming pared 2 bases from V and 6 bases from J, leaving 9 bases between. The CDR3 runs to 12 residues. The CDR3 DNA sequence: TGTGCCAGCAGCTTAAGAGGGATCGAGCAGTACTTC. As protein: CASSLRGIEQYF. The entire variable domain, with the rest obtained from reference TRBV5-6 and TRBJ2-7, is as follows: DAGVTQSPTHLIKTRGQQVTLRCSPKSGHDTVSWYQQALGQGPQFIFQYYEEEERQRGNFPDRFSGHQFPNYSSELNVNALLLGDSALYLCASSLRGIEQYFGPGTRLTVT.

The chain recombines TRBV5-5 with TRBJ2-2; no reliable D call. CDR3 length: 17 amino acids. V lost 4 bases and J 0 bases, leaving 16 bases between the germline ends. Looked up from germline, CDR1 is SGHKS and CDR2 is YYEKEE (reference sequence). CDR3 sequence: CASSRTSAEPNTGELFF. CDR3 DNA sequence: TGTGCCAGCAGCCGAACCTCGGCAGAGCCGAACACCGGGGAGCTGTTTTTT.

The chain is built from TRBV18 and TRBJ1-5; D not resolved. The germline V gene encodes CDR1 KGHSH and CDR2 LQKENI. CDR3 length: 15 residues. The germline V and J ends were trimmed by 0 bases and 4 bases, with 10 bases remaining between them. The CDR3 sequence: CASSPPGQGNQPQHF. In nucleotides, the CDR3 is TGTGCCAGCTCACCACCGGGCCAAGGGAATCAGCCCCAGCATTTT.

The chain uses TRBV11-2 and TRBJ1-2, with D uncertain. The CDR3 covers 12 residues. Germline CDR1 reads SGHAT; CDR2 reads FQNNGV. V shed 4 bases and J shed 4 bases, with 7 bases lying between them. In nucleotides, the CDR3 is TGTGCCAGCAGCTCGGACGGCTATGGCTACACCTTC. Its translation: CASSSDGYGYTF.

The chain joins TRBV28 to TRBJ1-6, with TRBD1 matching 11 bases. Per the germline V gene, CDR1 is MDHEN and CDR2 is SYDVKM. J lost 9 bases, V lost 3 bases, and 1 base had no gene match. The CDR3 sequence is 14 residues long. CDR3 sequence reads: CASSLGTGGSPLHF. CDR3 in DNA: TGTGCCAGCAGTTTGGGGACAGGGGGTTCACCCCTCCACTTT.

This clone was seen only once. The chain recombines TRBV7-7 with TRBJ2-3; 12 positions agree with TRBD2. Germline V gene sequence: CDR1 SSHAT, CDR2 FNYEAQ (reference sequence). The CDR3 totals 16 residues. Trimming removed 5 bases from V and 7 bases from J; junction bases left unmatched: 10. The DNA for the CDR3 is TGTGCCAGCAGCAATCAACTAGCGGGGGGTGACCATACGCAGTATTTT. Translated: CASSNQLAGGDHTQYF.

This clone occurred once. This chain joins TRBV7-2 and TRBJ1-4; D is perhaps TRBD1 (5 bases). The germline V and J ends were trimmed by 5 bases and 0 bases, with 10 bases remaining between them. Per the germline V gene, CDR1 is SGHTA and CDR2 is FQGNSA. The CDR3 consists of 15 residues. The CDR3 sequence: CASSADSATNEKLFF. DNA of the CDR3: TGTGCCAGCAGCGCAGACAGCGCAACTAATGAAAAACTGTTTTTT.

Only a few counts were recorded for this clone. A junction end diverges from the germline sequence, so it may reflect a read error. The CDR3 here is CASSYYARDASTSF. The CDR3 DNA is TGTGCCAGCAGTTACTACGCACGGGACGCATCAACCAGCTTC. The chain employs TRBV6-2 or TRBV6-3 and TRBJ1-2; tentative D call: TRBD1 (5 bases). CDR1 MNHEY and CDR2 SVGEGT come from the germline V gene. The CDR3 has 14 residues.

This chain connects TRBV7-2 to TRBJ1-5; TRBD1 matches 12 bases. The ends lost 5 bases at V and 6 bases at J; junction bases unmatched: 14. This CDR3 has 18 residues. Germline V gene sequence: CDR1 SGHTA, CDR2 FQGNSA. CDR3 region: CASSPRGGGTGGVQPQHF. The CDR3 coding sequence is TGTGCCAGCAGCCCCCGGGGGGGAGGGACAGGGGGCGTTCAGCCCCAGCATTTT.

The chain is built from TRBV18 and TRBJ1-1; no firm D call. Trimming took off 6 bases at V and 3 bases at J, with 14 bases between the two ends. Germline V gives CDR1 KGHSH, CDR2 LQKENI. The CDR3 is 14 amino acids. CDR3 DNA sequence: TGTGCCAGCTCTGGGCAAGTCCGGGACACTGAAGCTTTCTTT. This sequence encodes CASSGQVRDTEAFF.

J is TRBJ1-5 and V is TRBV6-5; no reliable D call. The CDR3 spans 14 residues. Trimming stripped 4 bases from V and 4 bases from J, with 11 bases between. CDR1 is MNHEY and CDR2 is SVGAGI in the germline V gene. The CDR3 spells CASSSRTSNQPQHF. In DNA form, the CDR3 reads TGTGCCAGCAGTTCAAGGACCTCTAATCAGCCCCAGCATTTT.

The V and J genes are TRBV6-5 and TRBJ1-1, with D tentatively TRBD1 (6 bases). The CDR3 has 12 residues. Between the trimmed V and J ends, which lost 8 bases and 6 bases, there was a span of 13 bases. The germline V gene encodes CDR1 MNHEY and CDR2 SVGAGI. The CDR3 loop reads CASLTGMAEAFF. The CDR3 region has the DNA TGTGCCAGCCTTACAGGGATGGCTGAAGCTTTCTTT.

The rearrangement joins TRBV19 to TRBJ1-1, with D uncertain. V was pared by 3 bases and J by 4 bases, with 9 bases between. CDR3 length equals 13 residues. Germline loops: CDR1 LNHDA, CDR2 SQIVND (reference sequence). CDR3 in amino acids: CASSILGSTEAFF. The CDR3 DNA is TGTGCCAGTAGTATCCTAGGGAGCACTGAAGCTTTCTTT. Complete variable domain (other parts from reference TRBV19 and TRBJ1-1): DGGITQSPKYLFRKEGQNVTLSCEQNLNHDAMYWYRQDPGQGLRLIYYSQIVNDFQKGDIAEGYSVSREKKESFPLTVTSAQKNPTAFYLCASSILGSTEAFFGQGTRLTVV.

This chain uses TRBV29-1 with TRBJ2-1; 7 positions agree with TRBD1. After removal of 3 bases from V and 6 bases from J, the junction contained 8 bases not matched to a gene. Germline values: CDR1 SQVTM, CDR2 ANQGSEA. The CDR3 length is 14 residues. CDR3 in DNA: TGCAGCGTTGAGCGAACCCCAGGGGGCAATGAGCAGTTCTTC. It yields the protein CSVERTPGGNEQFF.

J is TRBJ1-5 and V is TRBV27; no clear D gene. Germline assignment: CDR1 MNHEY and CDR2 SMNVEV (reference sequence). This CDR3 has 14 amino acids. V lost 5 bases and J 3 bases, leaving 11 bases between the germline ends. The CDR3 loop reads CASSPQPYNQPQHF. For the CDR3, the DNA is TGTGCCAGCAGTCCCCAACCCTACAATCAGCCCCAGCATTTT.

The J gene is TRBJ2-2, the V gene TRBV4-3; 9 nucleotides agree with TRBD1. V lost 5 bases and J lost 2; bases outside the gene matches: 6. The CDR3 contains 16 residues. Germline lookup yields CDR1 LGHNA and CDR2 YSLEER. CDR3 DNA sequence: TGCGCCAGCAGCGCAGGACAGGGGCGAAACACCGGGGAGCTGTTTTTT. This gives the protein CASSAGQGRNTGELFF.

This sequence joins TRBV6-6 and TRBJ1-6; 9 bases fit TRBD1. The CDR3 runs 14 residues. V gave up 5 bases and J gave up 7 bases; unmatched junction bases: 3. CDR1 is MNHNY and CDR2 is SVGAGI in the germline V gene (reference sequence). DNA of the CDR3: TGTGCCAGCAGTGGGGGACAGGGCAATTCACCCCTCCACTTT. Protein product: CASSGGQGNSPLHF.

The chain employs TRBV30 and TRBJ1-2; the D is unclear. The V gene's germline CDR1 is GTSNPN and CDR2 SVGIG (reference sequence). V dropped 1 base and J dropped 4 bases, with 4 bases sitting between them. The length of the CDR3 is 11 residues. As DNA, the CDR3 is TGTGCCTGGAGTGCCACCTATGGCTACACCTTC. It yields the protein CAWSATYGYTF.

The V call is TRBV7-7, the J call TRBJ2-5, with D perhaps TRBD2 (6 bases). Germline V gene sequence: CDR1 SSHAT, CDR2 FNYEAQ (reference sequence). This CDR3 is built from 14 residues. V was trimmed by 5 bases and J by 5 bases, leaving 15 bases between them. The chain's CDR3 is CASSRSGGRETQYF. The CDR3 coding sequence is TGTGCCAGCAGCCGATCTGGGGGGAGGGAGACCCAGTACTTC.

The V and J genes are TRBV7-8 and TRBJ1-5; D is ambiguous. Trimming left V 3 bases short and J 4 bases short, with 10 bases between. This CDR3 is built from 14 residues. Germline V gene sequence: CDR1 SGHVS, CDR2 FQNEAQ. CDR3 nucleotide sequence: TGTGCCAGCAGCTTGGTCGTGGGGAATCAGCCCCAGCATTTT. This translates into CASSLVVGNQPQHF.

The chain employs TRBV19 and TRBJ1-3; D is uncertain. The CDR3 covers 14 residues. Germline V gives CDR1 LNHDA, CDR2 SQIVND (reference sequence). V shed 7 bases and J shed 4 bases, with 14 bases lying between them. CDR3 sequence (DNA): TGTGCCAGTACCATGAACGGTAGGGGAAACACCATATATTTT. Amino acids: CASTMNGRGNTIYF.

This clone showed up just once. The rearrangement joins TRBV6-1 to TRBJ1-3, with D unclear. V dropped 1 base and J dropped 6 bases, with 10 bases sitting between them. The CDR3 runs to 14 residues. The germline V gene encodes CDR1 MNHNS and CDR2 SASEGT. CDR3 loop: CASSEEPTVNTIYF. The CDR3 DNA reads TGTGCCAGCAGTGAAGAGCCGACTGTAAACACCATATATTTT.

The chain carries TRBV5-1 and TRBJ1-1; the D gene is possibly TRBD1 (6 bases). The CDR3 spans 17 residues. The germline V and J ends were trimmed by 1 base and 0 bases, with 16 bases remaining between them. Germline V gene data show CDR1 as SGHRS and CDR2 as YFSETQ. CDR3 in DNA: TGCGCCAGCAGCTTGAGGCCCTCCGGGACAATGAACACTGAAGCTTTCTTT. Amino acid sequence: CASSLRPSGTMNTEAFF.

The CDR3 sequence is CASGTGGATNTGELFF. CDR3 in DNA: TGTGCCAGCGGTACAGGGGGCGCGACTAACACCGGGGAGCTGTTTTTT. V is TRBV7-9 and J is TRBJ2-2, with TRBD1 matching 9 bases. Trimming at V came to 8 bases and at J to 2 bases, leaving 9 bases not matched to a gene. The germline V gene has CDR1 SEHNR and CDR2 FQNEAQ (reference sequence). This CDR3 spans 16 amino acids.